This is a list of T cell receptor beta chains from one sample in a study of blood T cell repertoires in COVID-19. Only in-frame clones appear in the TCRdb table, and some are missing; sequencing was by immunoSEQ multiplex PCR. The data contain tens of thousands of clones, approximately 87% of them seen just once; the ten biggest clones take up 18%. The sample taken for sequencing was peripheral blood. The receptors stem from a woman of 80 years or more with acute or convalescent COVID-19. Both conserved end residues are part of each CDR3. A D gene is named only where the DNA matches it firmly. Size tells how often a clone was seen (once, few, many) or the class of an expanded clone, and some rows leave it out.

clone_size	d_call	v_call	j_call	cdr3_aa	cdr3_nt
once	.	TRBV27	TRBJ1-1	CASSLRSQGRESEAFF	TGTGCCAGCAGTTTAAGGTCCCAGGGACGGGAGTCTGAAGCTTTCTTT
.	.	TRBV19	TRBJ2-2	CASSMTLVRGPGELFF	TGTGCCAGTAGTATGACCTTGGTCAGGGGACCCGGGGAGCTGTTTTTT
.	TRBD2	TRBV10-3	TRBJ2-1	CAISGLAGYNEQFF	TGTGCCATCAGTGGACTAGCGGGATACAATGAGCAGTTCTTC
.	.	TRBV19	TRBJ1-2	CASKKGGGGYTF	TGTGCCAGTAAGAAAGGGGGTGGTGGCTACACCTTC
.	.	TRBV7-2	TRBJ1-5	CASSLARQFNQPQHF	TGTGCCAGCAGCTTAGCCAGGCAGTTCAATCAGCCCCAGCATTTT
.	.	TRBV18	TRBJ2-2	CASSPPKNTGELFF	TGTGCCAGCTCACCCCCCAAGAACACCGGGGAGCTGTTTTTT
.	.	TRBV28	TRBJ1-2	CASSPREHNYGYTF	TGTGCCAGCAGTCCGAGGGAGCATAACTATGGCTACACCTTC
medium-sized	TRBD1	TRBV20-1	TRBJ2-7	CSASSPGQGAIEQYF	TGCAGTGCTAGTTCTCCGGGACAGGGGGCGATCGAGCAGTACTTC
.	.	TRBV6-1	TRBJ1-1	CASSEKLAGDTEAFF	TGTGCCAGCAGTGAAAAATTAGCAGGGGACACTGAAGCTTTCTTT
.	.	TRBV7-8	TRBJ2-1	CASSLEPRGGEQFF	TGTGCCAGCAGCCTCGAACCACGAGGGGGTGAGCAGTTCTTC
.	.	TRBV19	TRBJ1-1	CASSYRDANTEAFF	TGTGCCAGTAGTTACAGGGACGCCAACACTGAAGCTTTCTTT
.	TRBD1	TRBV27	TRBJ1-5	CASSLRGTGVGNQPQHF	TGTGCCAGCAGTTTAAGGGGGACAGGGGTGGGCAATCAGCCCCAGCATTTT
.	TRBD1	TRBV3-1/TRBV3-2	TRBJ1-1	CASSQGRWDRGKAFF	TGTGCCAGCAGTCAAGGCCGTTGGGACAGAGGAAAAGCTTTCTTT
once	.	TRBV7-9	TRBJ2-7	CASGPSYEQYF	TGTGCCAGCGGGCCGTCTTACGAGCAGTACTTC
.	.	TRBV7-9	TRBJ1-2	CASSLHQDYGYTF	TGTGCCAGCAGCTTACATCAGGACTATGGCTACACCTTC